This T cell receptor beta chain was sequenced for a study of T cells after yellow fever vaccination. Study-level points and caveats: Repertoires sorted by FACS could include abundant clonotypes that are contaminants from the bulk population.

This clonotype has more than one count but fewer than ten. Its specificity is unknown. TCRdb re-called the 5' RACE reads with MiXCR, one entry per CDR3 protein. The sample contains some 320,000 distinct CDR3 sequences, about 4% of which appear only once. Sample: PBMCs, taken 5 days after the yellow fever booster vaccination. This sequence originates from a man younger than 35 who received the YFV17D yellow fever vaccine.

The CDR3 here is CSVPPGQAVGTQYF. CDR3 in DNA: TGCAGCGTACCCCCGGGACAGGCTGTTGGGACCCAGTACTTC. This chain links TRBV29-1 with TRBJ2-5; 8 bases fit TRBD1. The ends lost 6 bases at V and 7 bases at J; junction bases unmatched: 13. Germline V gene sequence: CDR1 SQVTM, CDR2 ANQGSEA. The CDR3 extends over 14 amino acids. Complete variable domain (other parts from reference TRBV29-1 and TRBJ2-5): SAVISQKPSRDICQRGTSLTIQCQVDSQVTMMFWYRQQPGQSLTLIATANQGSEATYESGFVIDKFPISRPNLTFSTLTVSNMSPEDSSIYLCSVPPGQAVGTQYFGPGTRLLVL.